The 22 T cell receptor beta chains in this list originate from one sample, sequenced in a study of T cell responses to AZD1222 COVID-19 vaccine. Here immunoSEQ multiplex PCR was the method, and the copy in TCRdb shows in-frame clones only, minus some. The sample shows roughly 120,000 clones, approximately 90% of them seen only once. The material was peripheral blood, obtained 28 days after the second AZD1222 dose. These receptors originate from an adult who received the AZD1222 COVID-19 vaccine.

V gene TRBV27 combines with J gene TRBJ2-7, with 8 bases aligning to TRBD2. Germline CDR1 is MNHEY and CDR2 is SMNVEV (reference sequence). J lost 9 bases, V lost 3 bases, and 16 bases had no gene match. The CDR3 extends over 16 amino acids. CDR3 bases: TGTGCCAGCAGTTTTTCTCGAAGCGGGGGTCCCCGGGGGCAGTACTTC. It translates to CASSFSRSGGPRGQYF.

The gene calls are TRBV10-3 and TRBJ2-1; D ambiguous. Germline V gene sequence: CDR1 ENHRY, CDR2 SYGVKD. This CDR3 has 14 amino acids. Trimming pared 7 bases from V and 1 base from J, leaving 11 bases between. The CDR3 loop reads CAITPELSYNEQFF. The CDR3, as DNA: TGTGCCATCACCCCCGAACTTTCCTACAATGAGCAGTTCTTC.

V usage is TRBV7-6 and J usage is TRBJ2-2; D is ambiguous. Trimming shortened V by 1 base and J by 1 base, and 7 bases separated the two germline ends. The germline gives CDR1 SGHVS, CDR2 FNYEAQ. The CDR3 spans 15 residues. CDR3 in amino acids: CASSLGWGNTGELFF. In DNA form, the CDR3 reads TGTGCCAGCAGCTTAGGATGGGGGAACACCGGGGAGCTGTTTTTT.

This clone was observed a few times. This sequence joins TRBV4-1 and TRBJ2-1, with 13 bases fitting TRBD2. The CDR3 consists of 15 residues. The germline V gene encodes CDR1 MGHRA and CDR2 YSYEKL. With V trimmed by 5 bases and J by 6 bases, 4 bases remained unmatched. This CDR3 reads CASSYGLAGANEQFF. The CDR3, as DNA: TGCGCCAGCAGCTATGGACTAGCGGGAGCCAATGAGCAGTTCTTC.

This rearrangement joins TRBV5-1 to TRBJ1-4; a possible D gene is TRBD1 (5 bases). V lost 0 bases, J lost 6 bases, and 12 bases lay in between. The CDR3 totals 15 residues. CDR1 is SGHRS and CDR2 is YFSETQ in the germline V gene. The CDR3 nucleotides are TGCGCCAGCAGCTTGGCGGGGGGGTTCGATGAAAAACTGTTTTTT. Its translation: CASSLAGGFDEKLFF.

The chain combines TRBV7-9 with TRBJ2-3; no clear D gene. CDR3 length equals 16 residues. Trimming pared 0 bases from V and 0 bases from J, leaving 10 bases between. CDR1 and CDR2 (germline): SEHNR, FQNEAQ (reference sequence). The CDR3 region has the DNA TGTGCCAGCAGCTTAGCGGCCAGGCTTAGCACAGATACGCAGTATTTT. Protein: CASSLAARLSTDTQYF.

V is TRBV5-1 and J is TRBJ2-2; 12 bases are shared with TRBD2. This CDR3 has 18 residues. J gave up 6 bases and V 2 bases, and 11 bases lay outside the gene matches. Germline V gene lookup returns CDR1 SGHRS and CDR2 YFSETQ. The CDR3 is CASSFLAGGVTFAGELFF. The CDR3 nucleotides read TGCGCCAGCAGCTTTCTAGCGGGAGGGGTCACCTTCGCCGGGGAGCTGTTTTTT.

The CDR3 sequence is CASSSTPGTGVEKLFF. Written as DNA, the CDR3 is TGCGCCAGCAGCTCAACTCCCGGGACAGGGGTTGAAAAACTGTTTTTT. This chain links TRBV5-1 with TRBJ1-4, with TRBD1 identical over 10 bases. CDR3 length: 16 residues. With V trimmed by 3 bases and J by 7 bases, 9 bases remained unmatched. The germline gives CDR1 SGHRS, CDR2 YFSETQ.

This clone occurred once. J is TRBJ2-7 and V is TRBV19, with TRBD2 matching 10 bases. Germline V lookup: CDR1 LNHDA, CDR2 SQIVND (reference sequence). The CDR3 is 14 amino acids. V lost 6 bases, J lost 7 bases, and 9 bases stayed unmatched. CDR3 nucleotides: TGTGCCAGTAGCCAAAGCGGGGGGGTACGAGAGCAGTACTTC. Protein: CASSQSGGVREQYF.

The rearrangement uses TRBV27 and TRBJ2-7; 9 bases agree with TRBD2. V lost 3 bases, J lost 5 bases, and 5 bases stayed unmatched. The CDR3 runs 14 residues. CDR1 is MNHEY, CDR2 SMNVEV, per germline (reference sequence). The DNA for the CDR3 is TGTGCCAGCAGTTTGCGCGGGAGGGGAGACGAGCAGTACTTC. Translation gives CASSLRGRGDEQYF.

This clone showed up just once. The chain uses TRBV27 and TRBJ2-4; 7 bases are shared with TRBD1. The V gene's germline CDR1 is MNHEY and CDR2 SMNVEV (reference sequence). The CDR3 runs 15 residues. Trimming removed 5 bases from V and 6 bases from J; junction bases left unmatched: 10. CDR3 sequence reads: CASSLSVTGLNIQYF. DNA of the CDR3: TGTGCCAGCAGTCTTTCGGTGACAGGGCTAAACATTCAGTACTTC.

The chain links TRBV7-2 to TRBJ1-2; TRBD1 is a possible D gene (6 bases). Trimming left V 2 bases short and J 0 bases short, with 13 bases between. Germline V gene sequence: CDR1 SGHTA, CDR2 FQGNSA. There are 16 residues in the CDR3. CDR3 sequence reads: CASSLNSRGSNYGYTF. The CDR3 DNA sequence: TGTGCCAGCAGCTTAAATAGCAGGGGATCTAACTATGGCTACACCTTC.

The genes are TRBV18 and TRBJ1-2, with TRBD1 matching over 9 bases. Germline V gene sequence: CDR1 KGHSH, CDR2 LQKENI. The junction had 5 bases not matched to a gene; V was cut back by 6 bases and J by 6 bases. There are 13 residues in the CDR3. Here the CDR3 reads CASSPGQGNGYTF. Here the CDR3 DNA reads TGTGCCAGCTCGCCCGGACAGGGGAATGGCTACACCTTC. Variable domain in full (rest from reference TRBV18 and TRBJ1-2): NAGVMQNPRHLVRRRGQEARLRCSPMKGHSHVYWYRQLPEEGLKFMVYLQKENIIDESGMPKERFSAEFPKEGPSILRIQQVVRGDSAAYFCASSPGQGNGYTFGSGTRLTVV.

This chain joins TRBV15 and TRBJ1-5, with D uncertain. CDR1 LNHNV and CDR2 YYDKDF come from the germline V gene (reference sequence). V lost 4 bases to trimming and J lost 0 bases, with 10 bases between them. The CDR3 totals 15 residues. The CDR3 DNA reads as TGTGCCACCAGCACCCCCCGCGATAGCAATCAGCCCCAGCATTTT. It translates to CATSTPRDSNQPQHF.

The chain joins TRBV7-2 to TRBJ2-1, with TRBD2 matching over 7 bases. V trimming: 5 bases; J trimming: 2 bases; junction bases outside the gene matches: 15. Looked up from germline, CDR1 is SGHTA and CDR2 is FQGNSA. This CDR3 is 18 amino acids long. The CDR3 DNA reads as TGTGCCAGCAGCCTGGGGGGGTCACTAGCGACCCCCTACAATGAGCAGTTCTTC. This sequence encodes CASSLGGSLATPYNEQFF.

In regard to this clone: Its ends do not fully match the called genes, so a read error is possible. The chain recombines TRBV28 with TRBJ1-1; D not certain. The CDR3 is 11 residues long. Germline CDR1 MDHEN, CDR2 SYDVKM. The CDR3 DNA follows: TGTGCCAGCAGTTTATACCAGGCGATCCTCTTT. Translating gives CASSLYQAILF. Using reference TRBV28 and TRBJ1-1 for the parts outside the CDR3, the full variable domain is DVKVTQSSRYLVKRTGEKVFLECVQDMDHENMFWYRQDPGLGLRLIYFSYDVKMKEKGDIPEGYSVSREKKERFSLILESASTNQTSMYLCASSLYQAILFGQGTRLTVV.

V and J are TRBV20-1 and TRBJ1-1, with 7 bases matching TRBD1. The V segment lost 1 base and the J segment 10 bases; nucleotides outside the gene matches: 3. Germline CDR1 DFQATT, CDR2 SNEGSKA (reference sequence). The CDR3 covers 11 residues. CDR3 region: CSARATGVAFF. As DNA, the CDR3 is TGCAGTGCTAGAGCCACAGGGGTAGCTTTCTTT.

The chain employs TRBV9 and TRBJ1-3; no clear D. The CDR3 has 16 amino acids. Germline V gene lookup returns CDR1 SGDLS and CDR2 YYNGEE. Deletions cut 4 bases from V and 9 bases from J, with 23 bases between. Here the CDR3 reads CASSPSRASPWGTIYF. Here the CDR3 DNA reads TGTGCCAGCAGCCCCTCAAGGGCGAGCCCCTGGGGCACCATATATTTT.

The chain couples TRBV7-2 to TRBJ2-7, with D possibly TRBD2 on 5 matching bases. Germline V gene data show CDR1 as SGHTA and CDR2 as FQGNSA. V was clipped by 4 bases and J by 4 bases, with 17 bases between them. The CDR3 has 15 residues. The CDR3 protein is CASSYPGPRGYEQYF. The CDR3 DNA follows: TGTGCCAGCAGCTACCCCGGACCACGAGGGTACGAGCAGTACTTC.

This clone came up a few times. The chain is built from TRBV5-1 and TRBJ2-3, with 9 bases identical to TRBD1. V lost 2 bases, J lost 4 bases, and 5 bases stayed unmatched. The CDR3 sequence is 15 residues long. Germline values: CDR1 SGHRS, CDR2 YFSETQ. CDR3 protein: CASSLGTGNPDTQYF. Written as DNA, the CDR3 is TGCGCCAGCAGCTTAGGGACAGGGAATCCAGATACGCAGTATTTT.

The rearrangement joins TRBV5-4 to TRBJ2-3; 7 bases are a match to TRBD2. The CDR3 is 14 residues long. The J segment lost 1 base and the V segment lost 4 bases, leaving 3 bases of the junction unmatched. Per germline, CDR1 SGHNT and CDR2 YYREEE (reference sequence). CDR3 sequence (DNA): TGTGCCAGCAGCCAGAGCGGGGGCACAGATACGCAGTATTTT. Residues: CASSQSGGTDTQYF.

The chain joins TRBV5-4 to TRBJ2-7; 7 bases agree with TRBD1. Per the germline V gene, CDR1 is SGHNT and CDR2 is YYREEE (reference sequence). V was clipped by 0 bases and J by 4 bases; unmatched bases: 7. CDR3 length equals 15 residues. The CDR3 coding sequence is TGTGCCAGCAGCTTGGGGGGACAGAACATTTACGAGCAGTACTTC. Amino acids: CASSLGGQNIYEQYF.